This entry lists 26 T cell receptor beta chains sequenced from one sample in a study of blood T cell repertoires in COVID-19. The assay was immunoSEQ multiplex PCR, and TCRdb's table has in-frame clones only and misses some. The data hold roughly 100,000 clones, with approximately 81% observed a single time. Input material: peripheral blood. The source of these receptors is a woman between 70 and 85 years old with active or convalescent COVID-19.

CDR3 sequence reads: CAVPPPGLGAREQYF. CDR3 sequence (DNA): TGTGCCGTCCCCCCGCCGGGACTAGGGGCGCGCGAGCAGTACTTC. The V gene is TRBV19, the J gene TRBJ2-7, with 8 bases fitting TRBD2. J lost 6 bases, V lost 11 bases, and 18 bases had no gene match. There are 15 residues in the CDR3. Germline V CDR1 and CDR2: LNHDA, SQIVND (reference sequence).

In this sample, this clone turned up a few times. The V gene is TRBV28, the J gene TRBJ1-2; possibly TRBD1 for D (5 bases). The length of the CDR3 is 14 residues. Germline V CDR1 and CDR2: MDHEN, SYDVKM. With 4 bases removed from V and 1 base from J, the gap between germline ends came to 10 bases. CDR3 residues: CASSSSGGNYGYTF. In DNA, the CDR3 is TGTGCCAGCAGTTCCTCGGGGGGTAACTATGGCTACACCTTC.

The J gene is TRBJ2-3, the V gene TRBV9, with 9 bases lining up with TRBD1. Germline V gene data show CDR1 as SGDLS and CDR2 as YYNGEE. J gave up 4 bases and V 1 base, and 4 bases lay outside the gene matches. CDR3 length: 15 residues. The CDR3 nucleotides are TGTGCCAGCAGCGTAATAGGGACAGGGTCAGATACGCAGTATTTT. Translated, it gives CASSVIGTGSDTQYF.

This chain links TRBV24-1 with TRBJ2-7; 7 bases match TRBD2. CDR1 is KGHDR and CDR2 is SFDVKD in the germline V gene. There are 15 residues in the CDR3. V gave up 5 bases and J gave up 6 bases; unmatched junction bases: 12. The CDR3: CATSAETSSIGEQYF. In nucleotides, the CDR3 is TGTGCCACCAGTGCCGAGACTAGCTCTATTGGCGAGCAGTACTTC.

The sample holds one count of this clone. V usage is TRBV5-1 and J usage is TRBJ1-3; weak D call: TRBD1 (6 bases). V was cut by 3 bases and J by 4 bases, with 23 bases left in between. Germline V gene data show CDR1 as SGHRS and CDR2 as YFSETQ. The length of the CDR3 is 18 residues. The CDR3: CASSWVPRQATRGNTIYF. The CDR3 DNA reads TGCGCCAGCAGCTGGGTTCCCCGACAGGCAACTCGCGGAAACACCATATATTTT.

The chain carries TRBV9 and TRBJ1-2; 8 nucleotides match TRBD1. The junction had 11 bases not matched to a gene; V was cut back by 3 bases and J by 7 bases. Germline V gives CDR1 SGDLS, CDR2 YYNGEE. This CDR3 has 15 residues. CDR3 in amino acids: CASSASGQGIIGYTF. The CDR3, as DNA: TGTGCCAGCAGCGCCTCCGGACAGGGCATAATTGGCTACACCTTC.

The chain is built from TRBV3-1 (or the pseudogene TRBV3-2) and TRBJ2-3; 13 bases line up with TRBD2. The CDR3 loop spans 16 amino acids. CDR1 and CDR2 (germline): LGHDT, YNNKEL (reference sequence). Germline trimming cut 2 bases from V and 2 bases from J; bases unmatched to any gene: 1. For the CDR3, the DNA is TGTGCCAGCAGCCAAACTAGCGGGAGGGCCACAGATACGCAGTATTTT. It specifies CASSQTSGRATDTQYF.

J is TRBJ2-7 and V is TRBV4-2; the match to TRBD2 covers 9 bases. With 1 base clipped from V and 0 bases from J, the junction kept 7 bases outside the gene matches. Germline V CDR1 and CDR2: LGHNA, YNFKEQ. The CDR3 runs to 17 residues. CDR3 in DNA: TGTGCCAGCAGCCAAGTGGGGAGCGGGGGGACCTCCTACGAGCAGTACTTC. It specifies CASSQVGSGGTSYEQYF.

The chain links TRBV11-2 to TRBJ2-1; 14 bases map to TRBD2. The germline V gene has CDR1 SGHAT and CDR2 FQNNGV. The CDR3 is 18 residues long. With V trimmed by 2 bases and J by 6 bases, 9 bases remained unmatched. The CDR3 nucleotides read TGTGCCAGCAGCTTATATGGGCCGGGGACTAGCGGGGGCAATGAGCAGTTCTTC. This translates into CASSLYGPGTSGGNEQFF.

The genes are TRBV5-1 and TRBJ2-2; 11 nucleotides align to TRBD1. CDR3 length: 20 amino acids. Germline V gene sequence: CDR1 SGHRS, CDR2 YFSETQ. With V trimmed by 0 bases and J by 1 base, 11 bases remained unmatched. In DNA form, the CDR3 reads TGCGCCAGCAGCTTGGGGACAGGGGGCGGCTTACTACTGAACACCGGGGAGCTGTTTTTT. Translated, it gives CASSLGTGGGLLLNTGELFF.

The sample holds one count of this clone. This chain uses TRBV2 with TRBJ1-1; D remains unclear. Trimming shortened V by 4 bases and J by 4 bases, and 10 bases separated the two germline ends. The CDR3 has 13 amino acids. Germline CDR1 reads SNHLY; CDR2 reads FYNNEI. In nucleotides, the CDR3 is TGTGCCAGCAGTGTGGAGGACGCCACTGAAGCTTTCTTT. Translating gives CASSVEDATEAFF.

The chain uses TRBV28 and TRBJ2-5; 8 nucleotides match TRBD1. Trimming cost V 5 bases and J 5 bases; bases outside gene matches: 10. This CDR3 has 15 residues. Per the germline V gene, CDR1 is MDHEN and CDR2 is SYDVKM. CDR3 bases: TGTGCCAGCAGTGAAACCAGGGGGCAAAAGGAGACCCAGTACTTC. Translation gives CASSETRGQKETQYF.

A remark on this clone: The germline gene is not matched at one end of the junction; a read error may be the cause. The chain combines TRBV4-1 with TRBJ2-7; 9 bases match TRBD2. The CDR3 runs 17 residues. Germline V gene lookup returns CDR1 MGHRA and CDR2 YSYEKL. Here the CDR3 reads CASSQDRGLADTYGQYF. For the CDR3, the DNA is TGCGCCAGCAGCCAAGATCGGGGACTAGCTGACACTTACGGGCAGTACTTC.

This chain links TRBV7-2 with TRBJ2-2; possibly TRBD2 for D (5 bases). This CDR3 spans 14 amino acids. V lost 5 bases and J lost 9, with 16 bases in between. CDR1 SGHTA and CDR2 FQGNSA come from the germline V gene. The CDR3 DNA follows: TGTGCCAGCAGCCCGGATTCACTAGGCCGGGAGCTGTTTTTT. Amino acid sequence: CASSPDSLGRELFF.

This clone was counted between two and nine times. The chain combines TRBV19 with TRBJ1-5, with D possibly TRBD1 on 5 matching bases. This CDR3 contains 18 residues. Germline V gene sequence: CDR1 LNHDA, CDR2 SQIVND (reference sequence). The V and J ends lost 7 bases and 0 bases respectively, with 22 bases between them. CDR3 in amino acids: CASIRNTDSQYSNQPQHF. As DNA, the CDR3 is TGTGCCAGTATCCGAAACACAGACAGCCAATATAGCAATCAGCCCCAGCATTTT.

The table lists this clone with a count of one. V is TRBV28 and J is TRBJ2-3; possible D gene TRBD2, 7 bases. V was pared by 3 bases and J by 9 bases, with 13 bases between. From germline, CDR1 is MDHEN and CDR2 SYDVKM. CDR3 size: 13 residues. The CDR3 sequence: CASSLGGAGTQYF. CDR3 bases: TGTGCCAGCAGTTTGGGGGGGGCAGGAACGCAGTATTTT.

This rearrangement joins TRBV20-1 to TRBJ2-3; the D gene is possibly TRBD2 (6 bases). V shed 3 bases and J shed 2 bases, with 15 bases lying between them. The length of the CDR3 is 15 residues. CDR1 DFQATT and CDR2 SNEGSKA come from the germline V gene (reference sequence). CDR3 amino acids: CSASKGLRDTDTQYF. The CDR3 DNA is TGCAGTGCTAGTAAGGGATTGCGGGACACAGATACGCAGTATTTT.

A single count supports this clone. The chain combines TRBV7-2 with TRBJ2-3, with 7 positions matching TRBD2. CDR3 length: 16 residues. CDR1 is SGHTA, CDR2 FQGNSA, per germline. The V and J ends lost 1 base and 1 base, in that order; junction bases with no gene match: 5. The CDR3 sequence: CASSLVVTSGTDTQYF. The CDR3 coding sequence is TGTGCCAGCAGCTTAGTTGTAACTAGCGGCACAGATACGCAGTATTTT.

The gene calls are TRBV6-5 and TRBJ1-2, with D possibly being TRBD1 (5 bases). CDR3 length equals 15 residues. Trimming removed 2 bases at V and 6 bases at J, with 16 bases between. CDR1 is MNHEY and CDR2 is SVGAGI in the germline V gene. CDR3 region: CASSYGGSSIDGYTF. The CDR3 nucleotides are TGTGCCAGCAGTTACGGGGGGAGCTCTATTGATGGCTACACCTTC.

V usage is TRBV5-5 and J usage is TRBJ2-1, with 7 bases aligning to TRBD1. The J segment lost 0 bases and the V segment lost 5 bases, leaving 8 bases of the junction unmatched. The CDR3 sequence is 16 residues long. The germline V gene has CDR1 SGHKS and CDR2 YYEKEE (reference sequence). The CDR3 nucleotides are TGTGCCAGCAGTTTTAACCGGGACAGCTCCTACAATGAGCAGTTCTTC. It codes for CASSFNRDSSYNEQFF.

The rearrangement uses TRBV2 and TRBJ2-3, with 8 bases matching TRBD2. The junction had 8 bases not matched to a gene; V was cut back by 7 bases and J by 5 bases. Germline CDR1 is SNHLY and CDR2 is FYNNEI. The CDR3 spans 14 residues. This CDR3 is CASILEREKDTQYF. The CDR3, as DNA: TGTGCCAGCATCCTCGAGCGGGAGAAAGATACGCAGTATTTT.

J is TRBJ2-5 and V is TRBV25-1, with 13 nucleotides matching TRBD2. Losses at the gene ends were 6 bases for V and 4 bases for J; bases not matched to a gene: 5. CDR1 and CDR2 (germline): MGHDK, SYGVNS. The CDR3 is 15 amino acids. The CDR3 DNA reads TGTGCCAGCAGCCCCAGACTAGCGGGAGGAGAGACCCAGTACTTC. It specifies CASSPRLAGGETQYF.

The chain employs TRBV6-6 and TRBJ1-5, with 9 nucleotides matching TRBD1. Germline V gives CDR1 MNHNY, CDR2 SVGAGI (reference sequence). V lost 9 bases and J lost 4; bases outside the gene matches: 10. The CDR3 runs to 15 residues. The CDR3 DNA sequence: TGTGCCAGTAGGGGGAACGACAGGGGGAATCAGCCCCAGCATTTT. Amino acid sequence: CASRGNDRGNQPQHF.

The V and J genes are TRBV19 and TRBJ2-6; 8 positions agree with TRBD1. The germline gives CDR1 LNHDA, CDR2 SQIVND (reference sequence). The CDR3 contains 15 residues. The V segment lost 8 bases and the J segment 2 bases; nucleotides outside the gene matches: 5. Here the CDR3 reads CASGTGGTGANVLTF. The CDR3 DNA reads as TGTGCCAGTGGTACAGGGGGGACTGGGGCCAACGTCCTGACTTTC.

The rearrangement joins TRBV27 to TRBJ2-1, with a tentative D call TRBD2 (5 bases). The CDR3 has 13 residues. Germline V gene lookup returns CDR1 MNHEY and CDR2 SMNVEV (reference sequence). Trimming cost V 4 bases and J 10 bases, with 14 bases left between them. The CDR3 reads CASSSVRTGEQFF. The DNA for the CDR3 is TGTGCCAGCAGTTCGGTCCGAACGGGAGAGCAGTTCTTC.

The chain links TRBV24-1 to TRBJ2-7; 8 bases map to TRBD1. V was clipped by 7 bases and J by 4 bases; unmatched bases: 8. The CDR3 extends over 14 amino acids. Germline CDR1 is KGHDR and CDR2 is SFDVKD. CDR3 loop: CATSPSGTGYEQYF. As DNA, the CDR3 is TGTGCCACCAGCCCCTCGGGGACAGGATACGAGCAGTACTTC.